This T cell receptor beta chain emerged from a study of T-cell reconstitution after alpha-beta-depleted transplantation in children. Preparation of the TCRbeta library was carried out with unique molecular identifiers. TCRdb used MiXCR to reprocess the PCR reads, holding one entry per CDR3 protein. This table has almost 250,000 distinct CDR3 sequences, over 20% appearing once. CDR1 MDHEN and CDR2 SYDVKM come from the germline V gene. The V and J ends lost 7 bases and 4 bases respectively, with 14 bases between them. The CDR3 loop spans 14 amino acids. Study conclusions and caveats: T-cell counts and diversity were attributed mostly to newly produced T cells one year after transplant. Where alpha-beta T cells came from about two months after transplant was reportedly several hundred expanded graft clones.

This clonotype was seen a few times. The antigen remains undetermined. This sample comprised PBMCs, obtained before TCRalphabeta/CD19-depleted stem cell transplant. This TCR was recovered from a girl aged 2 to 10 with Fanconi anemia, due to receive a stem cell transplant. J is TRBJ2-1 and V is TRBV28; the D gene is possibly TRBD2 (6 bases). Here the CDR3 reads CASISGGKYNEQFF. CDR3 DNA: TGTGCCAGCATCTCTGGCGGGAAGTACAATGAGCAGTTCTTC.